This T cell receptor beta chain was observed in a study of CD8 T cells in Susac syndrome. Reverse transcription used about 0.45 to 1 ug RNA and random hexamers. Amplification of TCR beta CDR3 was carried out by immunoSEQ multiplex PCR, which covered 54 Vbeta and 13 Jbeta segments. TCRdb re-called the immunoSEQ multiplex PCR reads with MiXCR, one entry per CDR3 protein. The repertoire consists of 150,000 to 200,000 distinct CDR3 sequences, with roughly 92% occurring once and the leading ten covering over 0.095%. Per the germline V gene, CDR1 is MNHEY and CDR2 is SVGAGI. Losses at the gene ends were 4 bases for V and 1 base for J; bases not matched to a gene: 12. The CDR3 loop spans 19 amino acids.

The receptor was derived from a human donor with Susac syndrome. Sequenced sample: CD4+ T cells from PBMCs. This chain joins TRBV6-5 and TRBJ1-3; TRBD1 aligns across 11 bases. For the CDR3, the DNA is TGTGCCAGCAGTTCCCTCTTGAGGACAGGGGGCTGGTCTGGAAACACCATATATTTT. This translates into CASSSLLRTGGWSGNTIYF.